This T cell receptor beta chain was observed in a study of CD8 T cells in Susac syndrome. Study as a whole: Patients with Susac syndrome, at blood draw, were therapy-naive, on corticosteroids, or on intravenous immunoglobulin alone.

CDR1 is MNHEY, CDR2 SVGAGI, per germline. CDR3 length: 13 residues. V was trimmed by 1 base and J by 6 bases, leaving 10 bases between them. Study-level findings and limits: None of the CD4+ T cell repertoires in Susac syndrome showed clonal expansion.

RNA in amounts of roughly 0.5 to 1 ug was reverse transcribed with random hexamers. Amplification of the TCR beta CDR3 was carried out by immunoSEQ multiplex PCR, which spanned a total of 54 Vbeta and 13 Jbeta segments. MiXCR was run by TCRdb on the immunoSEQ multiplex PCR reads, yielding one entry per CDR3 protein. The repertoire consists of about 160,000 distinct CDR3 sequences, with roughly 95% occurring once and the leading ten covering 0.12%. Sequencing of TCR beta was undertaken in CD8+ and CD4+ T cells derived from blood. In regard to this clonotype: What it recognizes is unknown.

This TCR derives from a human donor with Susac syndrome. The sequenced sample was CD4+ T cells from PBMCs. J is TRBJ2-7 and V is TRBV6-5; D is unresolved. For the CDR3, the DNA is TGTGCCAGCAGTTACTTTGGGCCCGGCGAGCAGTACTTC. Amino acid sequence: CASSYFGPGEQYF.